One sample yielded the 6 T cell receptor beta chains listed below, sequenced in a study of T cell changes during pregnancy in multiple sclerosis (dated by TCRdb to about 2019). Receptor amplification or capture employed the immunoSEQ multiplex PCR assay. Sourced from immuneACCESS, this table was stored by TCRdb with only in-frame sequences that have V and J called. A share of the clones is absent; for the studies checked, an unresolved V gene accounts for under half, and the remainder has no known explanation. This sample comprises some 80,000 clones, around 96% of them detected only once. The biggest ten clones account for roughly 1.2% of the sample. Sequenced material: peripheral blood, taken in the second trimester of pregnancy. All receptors derive from a female donor with multiple sclerosis, enrolled in a pregnancy study.

V and J are TRBV27 and TRBJ2-1; a possible D gene is TRBD2 (7 bases). V was shortened by 1 base and J by 4 bases, with 14 bases between the two germline ends. From germline, CDR1 is MNHEY and CDR2 SMNVEV (reference sequence). This CDR3 is built from 16 residues. DNA for the CDR3: TGTGCCAGCAGTTTATTGGGCGGGGGCGGATACAATGAGCAGTTCTTC. The encoded protein is CASSLLGGGGYNEQFF.

The sample holds one count of this clone. The chain recombines TRBV5-1 with TRBJ2-5, with D possibly matching TRBD2 (5 bases). Trimming removed 0 bases from V and 3 bases from J, with 12 bases in between. There are 15 residues in the CDR3. CDR1 and CDR2 from the germline V gene are SGHRS and YFSETQ. The CDR3 protein is CASSLVYGNEETQYF. The CDR3 DNA reads as TGCGCCAGCAGCTTGGTCTACGGGAACGAAGAGACCCAGTACTTC. Combining the CDR3 with reference TRBV5-1 and TRBJ2-5 gives the whole variable domain KAGVTQTPRYLIKTRGQQVTLSCSPISGHRSVSWYQQTPGQGLQFLFEYFSETQRNKGNFPGRFSGRQFSNSRSEMNVSTLELGDSALYLCASSLVYGNEETQYFGPGTRLLVL.

The chain is built from TRBV6-4 and TRBJ1-1; 7 bases are shared with TRBD1. V trimming: 6 bases; J trimming: 1 base; junction bases outside the gene matches: 5. Germline V lookup: CDR1 MRHNA, CDR2 SNTAGT. This CDR3 contains 14 residues. The CDR3 region is CASSSGTANTEAFF. CDR3 coding DNA: TGTGCCAGCAGCTCCGGGACAGCGAACACTGAAGCTTTCTTT.

This sequence joins TRBV5-4 and TRBJ2-5; 9 positions agree with TRBD2. CDR1 SGHNT and CDR2 YYREEE come from the germline V gene (reference sequence). V lost 0 bases, J lost 7 bases, and 10 bases stayed unmatched. This CDR3 spans 16 amino acids. The CDR3 DNA reads TGTGCCAGCAGCTTGGGGGGCGCGGGGGGGGTTGGGACCCAGTACTTC. Translation: CASSLGGAGGVGTQYF. The variable domain in full, with the rest retrieved from reference TRBV5-4 and TRBJ2-5, is ETGVTQSPTHLIKTRGQQVTLRCSSQSGHNTVSWYQQALGQGPQFIFQYYREEENGRGNFPPRFSGLQFPNYSSELNVNALELDDSALYLCASSLGGAGGVGTQYFGPGTRLLVL.

The CDR3 DNA sequence: TGCGCCAGCAGCCCGCTGGGCTTACAGGGGGCGCCTAACTACGAGCAGTACTTC. Amino acid sequence: CASSPLGLQGAPNYEQYF. The rearrangement links TRBV5-1 to TRBJ2-7; 9 positions agree with TRBD1. The germline CDR1 and CDR2 sequences are SGHRS and YFSETQ. V dropped 4 bases and J dropped 3; count of bases not matched to a gene: 17. The CDR3 covers 18 residues. The whole variable domain, remainder taken from reference TRBV5-1 and TRBJ2-7, is KAGVTQTPRYLIKTRGQQVTLSCSPISGHRSVSWYQQTPGQGLQFLFEYFSETQRNKGNFPGRFSGRQFSNSRSEMNVSTLELGDSALYLCASSPLGLQGAPNYEQYFGPGTRLTVT.

The DNA of the CDR3 is TGTGCCACCAGCAGAGGTGCGGGAGACGGCACCGGGGAGCTGTTTTTT. Amino acid sequence: CATSRGAGDGTGELFF. This chain uses TRBV15 with TRBJ2-2; 7 nucleotides line up with TRBD2. CDR1 is LNHNV and CDR2 is YYDKDF in the germline V gene (reference sequence). With V trimmed by 1 base and J by 4 bases, 6 bases remained unmatched. The CDR3 loop spans 16 amino acids. Combining the CDR3 with reference TRBV15 and TRBJ2-2 gives the whole variable domain DAMVIQNPRYQVTQFGKPVTLSCSQTLNHNVMYWYQQKSSQAPKLLFHYYDKDFNNEADTPDNFQSRRPNTSFCFLDIRSPGLGDTAMYLCATSRGAGDGTGELFFGEGSRLTVL.